This T cell receptor beta chain was captured in a study of T cell responses to AZD1222 COVID-19 vaccine (dated by TCRdb to the early 2020s). Notes on the research overall: A total of 230 to 250 trial participants underwent TCR sequencing, of whom some 210 received two doses of AZD1222 and around 25 received two doses of the MenACWY control vaccine. Trial participants were enrolled by age into subgroups of 18-55, 56-69 and 70-plus years, and roughly 150, 30 and 60 TCR-sequenced participants, respectively, were included in these subgroups.

Points on this clone: Its antigen is not yet known. No base quality information exists; no much larger clone differs at one position.

Broader findings and caveats from the paper: The 56-69-year group was small, and its depth increase did not reach significance, likely because of low power. A significant rise in spike-specific TCR breadth and depth was observed after two AZD1222 doses relative to day 0 and relative to MenACWY recipients. Because no samples from the day 14 peak response were available, repertoires could be characterized only after the peak T cell response. Most participants were white British and females outnumbered males, and the authors suggested that clonal diversity may have been underestimated. Only five or six AZD1222 recipients were SARS-CoV-2 seropositive at baseline, limiting conclusions about previously exposed vaccinees. CD4 TCRs associated with the vaccine covered the entire spike protein, and the dominant responses were in regions 160-218 and 743-854. Nearly half of unique spike-specific TCRs reportedly recognized epitopes outside regions mutated in the B.1.351 and B.1.1.7 variants.

The CDR3 regions of human TCRbeta chains were analyzed by immunosequencing. The published analysis was carried out like this. TCRs in the repertoires were matched against a reference library of SARS-CoV-2-specific TCRs that had been generated with the MIRA antigen-specificity platform. Breadth was defined as the fraction of unique TCRs that were SARS-CoV-2-associated, and depth was defined as the fraction of total T cells that were SARS-CoV-2-associated. Using the MIRA data, every spike-specific TCR was mapped to the spike region that the TCR reacted to and assigned to either a CD4 or a CD8 class. Log10-transformed breadth and depth values were compared by one-way ANOVA with Sidak's multiple comparisons tests. TCRdb took this table from immuneACCESS and kept in-frame rearrangements with V and J called. Such tables lack part of the clones; where checked against another copy, unresolved V genes explain under half of the gap, and the rest is unexplained. The DNA gave D and trimming, while V, J and clone size come from that table. In this sample the table shows 130,000 or so clones, 80% to 95% of which occur a single time. Roughly 4.2% of the sample lies in the top ten.

This sample's time point label indicates: about 28 days (+/-7) after the second vaccine dose. Taken with the paper, the label for treatment or condition translates to: meningococcal conjugate vaccine given as trial control. Vaccinee samples came from UK trials COV001 and COV002, including a single-blind randomized controlled phase 2/3 trial of AZD1222 (ChAdOx1 nCoV-19) in healthy adults. For TCRbeta chain sequencing, PBMC samples from trial participants were taken at day 0 and at day 28 after the second dose. The CDR3 runs 12 amino acids, cysteine and phenylalanine included. Solely the CDR3 DNA is kept, with 36 bases framed from the first base. Relative to germline, V is 3 bases shorter and J is 7 bases shorter, with 8 bases between their ends. CDR1 MGHRA and CDR2 YSYEKL are derived from the germline V gene.

Here the chain combines TRBV4-1 and TRBJ2-3; tentative D gene TRBD1, with 6 bases matching. Here the sequenced sample was peripheral blood, taken 28 days after the second dose of the MenACWY control vaccine. The TCR comes from an adult who received the MenACWY meningococcal vaccine as a control. This receptor carries the CDR3 CASSQGQNTQYF. The bases are TGCGCCAGCAGCCAGGGACAAAATACGCAGTATTTT.